These 8 T cell receptor beta chains were all obtained from the same sample, sequenced in a study of blood T cell repertoires in COVID-19 (dated by TCRdb to about 2020). The library relied on the immunoSEQ multiplex PCR assay. TCRdb holds this immuneACCESS table with in-frame rearrangements only. Some clones are missing; in checked studies, unresolved V genes explain under half, and the rest has no known cause. The sample table holds approximately 190,000 clones, of which more than 85% were seen once. The ten largest clones add up to under 30% of the sample. What was sequenced was PBMCs or T cells enriched from blood (not recorded which). These receptors originate from a woman between 40 and 55 years old in a cohort exposed to, infected with or recovered from COVID-19 (not recorded which).

The chain carries TRBV29-1 and TRBJ1-1, with 9 nucleotides matching TRBD1. Trimming at V came to 8 bases and at J to 2 bases, leaving 6 bases not matched to a gene. The CDR3 has 13 amino acids. The V gene's germline CDR1 is SQVTM and CDR2 ANQGSEA. CDR3 sequence reads: CSIMTGGNTEAFF. CDR3 sequence (DNA): TGCAGCATTATGACAGGGGGTAACACTGAAGCTTTCTTT.

The chain employs TRBV2 and TRBJ1-2, with a weak D call TRBD1 (6 bases). The CDR3 has 20 amino acids. The germline V gene encodes CDR1 SNHLY and CDR2 FYNNEI. V dropped 4 bases and J dropped 0 bases, with 27 bases sitting between them. CDR3 residues: CASSVKRDNNPSIPNYGYTF. The CDR3 DNA reads as TGTGCCAGCAGTGTAAAGCGGGACAACAACCCTAGCATCCCTAACTATGGCTACACCTTC. The full variable domain, rest sourced from reference TRBV2 and TRBJ1-2, is EPEVTQTPSHQVTQMGQEVILRCVPISNHLYFYWYRQILGQKVEFLVSFYNNEISEKSEIFDDQFSVERPDGSNFTLKIRSTKLEDSAMYFCASSVKRDNNPSIPNYGYTFGSGTRLTVV.

The CDR3 sequence: CASSQAPPQAGGTYNEQFF. The DNA for the CDR3 is TGCGCCAGCAGCCAAGCTCCTCCTCAAGCGGGAGGGACCTACAATGAGCAGTTCTTC. The chain is built from TRBV4-1 and TRBJ2-1; 10 bases are a match to TRBD2. V was pared by 1 base and J by 2 bases, with 11 bases of the junction left unmatched. CDR3 length: 19 amino acids. CDR1 MGHRA and CDR2 YSYEKL come from the germline V gene.

This clone has a handful of counts. V is TRBV11-2 and J is TRBJ2-7, with 7 positions matching TRBD1. V trimming: 0 bases; J trimming: 3 bases; junction bases outside the gene matches: 11. Germline CDR1 reads SGHAT; CDR2 reads FQNNGV. CDR3 size: 17 residues. DNA for the CDR3: TGTGCCAGCAGCTTAGAGTTTGGGGGACAGAGCATCTACGAGCAGTACTTC. Protein: CASSLEFGGQSIYEQYF.

The V call is TRBV29-1, the J call TRBJ2-3; D is possibly TRBD2 (6 bases). The germline V gene encodes CDR1 SQVTM and CDR2 ANQGSEA. The CDR3 is 13 residues long. Trimming stripped 0 bases from V and 3 bases from J, with 7 bases between. The CDR3 region has the DNA TGCAGCGTTGAAGAGGGGGGAACAGATACGCAGTATTTT. Translation gives CSVEEGGTDTQYF.

The rearrangement joins TRBV7-2 to TRBJ2-1; possibly TRBD2 for D (6 bases). CDR1 and CDR2 (germline): SGHTA, FQGNSA. The CDR3 length is 15 residues. V lost 1 base to trimming and J lost 10 bases, with 17 bases between them. CDR3 DNA: TGTGCCAGCAGCTTAGAGGGTAGCGGCGCAATGGAGCAGTTCTTC. Amino acids: CASSLEGSGAMEQFF.

This chain joins TRBV9 and TRBJ1-5, with D possibly being TRBD1 (5 bases). The CDR3 has 15 amino acids. CDR1 and CDR2 (germline): SGDLS, YYNGEE. V was trimmed by 1 base and J by 2 bases, leaving 10 bases between them. The CDR3 sequence is CASSVTGGGNQPQHF. The CDR3 DNA reads TGTGCCAGCAGCGTAACTGGGGGGGGCAATCAGCCCCAGCATTTT. Filled out from reference TRBV9 and TRBJ1-5, the complete variable domain reads DSGVTQTPKHLITATGQRVTLRCSPRSGDLSVYWYQQSLDQGLQFLIQYYNGEERAKGNILERFSAQQFPDLHSELNLSSLELGDSALYFCASSVTGGGNQPQHFGDGTRLSIL.

The rearrangement joins TRBV6-2 or TRBV6-3 to TRBJ2-1; a possible D gene is TRBD2 (5 bases). V was cut by 5 bases and J by 8 bases, with 19 bases left in between. CDR3 length: 15 amino acids. Germline CDR1 and CDR2: MNHEY and SVGEGT. The CDR3 coding sequence is TGTGCCAGCAGTCCAGATAGCTCGGCAGCGGATGAGCAGTTCTTC. It encodes CASSPDSSAADEQFF.